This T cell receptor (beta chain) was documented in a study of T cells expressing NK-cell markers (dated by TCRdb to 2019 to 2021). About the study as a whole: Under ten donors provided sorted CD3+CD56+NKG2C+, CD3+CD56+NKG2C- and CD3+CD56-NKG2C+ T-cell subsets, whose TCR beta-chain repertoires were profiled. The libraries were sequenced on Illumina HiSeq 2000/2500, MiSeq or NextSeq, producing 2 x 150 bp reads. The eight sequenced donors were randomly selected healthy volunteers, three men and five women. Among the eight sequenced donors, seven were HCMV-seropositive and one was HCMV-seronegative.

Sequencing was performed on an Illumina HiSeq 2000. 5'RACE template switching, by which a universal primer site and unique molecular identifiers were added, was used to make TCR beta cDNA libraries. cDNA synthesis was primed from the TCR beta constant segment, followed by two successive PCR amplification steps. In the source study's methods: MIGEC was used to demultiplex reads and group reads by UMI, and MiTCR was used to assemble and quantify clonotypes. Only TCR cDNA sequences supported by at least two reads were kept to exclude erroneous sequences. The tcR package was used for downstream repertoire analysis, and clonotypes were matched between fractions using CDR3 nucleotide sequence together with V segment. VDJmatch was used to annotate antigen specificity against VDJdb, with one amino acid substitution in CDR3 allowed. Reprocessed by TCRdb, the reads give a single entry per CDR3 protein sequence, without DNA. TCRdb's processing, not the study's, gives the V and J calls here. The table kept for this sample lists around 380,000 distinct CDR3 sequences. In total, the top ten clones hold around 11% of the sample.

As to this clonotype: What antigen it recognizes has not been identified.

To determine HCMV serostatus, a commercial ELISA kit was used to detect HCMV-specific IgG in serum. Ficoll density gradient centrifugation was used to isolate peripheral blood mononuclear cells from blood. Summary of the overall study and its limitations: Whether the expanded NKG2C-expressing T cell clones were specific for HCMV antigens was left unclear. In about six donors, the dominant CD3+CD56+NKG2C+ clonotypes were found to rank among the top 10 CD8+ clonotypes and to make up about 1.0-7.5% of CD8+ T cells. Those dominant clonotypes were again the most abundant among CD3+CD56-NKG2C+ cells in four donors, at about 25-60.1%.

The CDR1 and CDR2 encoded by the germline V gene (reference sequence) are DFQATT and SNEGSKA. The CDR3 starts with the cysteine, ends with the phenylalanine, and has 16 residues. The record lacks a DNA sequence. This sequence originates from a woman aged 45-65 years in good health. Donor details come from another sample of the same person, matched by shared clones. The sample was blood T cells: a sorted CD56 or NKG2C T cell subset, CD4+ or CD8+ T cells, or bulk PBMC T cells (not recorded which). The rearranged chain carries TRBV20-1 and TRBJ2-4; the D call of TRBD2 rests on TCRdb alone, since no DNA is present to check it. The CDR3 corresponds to CSATGSPRGNGNIQYF.